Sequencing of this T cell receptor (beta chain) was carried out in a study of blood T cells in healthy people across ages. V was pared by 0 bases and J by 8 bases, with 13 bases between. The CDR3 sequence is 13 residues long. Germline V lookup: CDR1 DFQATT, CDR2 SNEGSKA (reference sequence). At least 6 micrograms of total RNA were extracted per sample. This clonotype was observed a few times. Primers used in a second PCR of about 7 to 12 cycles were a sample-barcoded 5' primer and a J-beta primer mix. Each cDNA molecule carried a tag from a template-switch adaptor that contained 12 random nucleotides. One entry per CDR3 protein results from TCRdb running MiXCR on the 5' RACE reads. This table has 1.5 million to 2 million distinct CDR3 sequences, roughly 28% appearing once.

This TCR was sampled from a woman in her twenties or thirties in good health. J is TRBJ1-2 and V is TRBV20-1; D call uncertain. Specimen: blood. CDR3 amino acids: CSARDMMAGGYTF. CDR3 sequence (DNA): TGCAGTGCTAGAGATATGATGGCGGGGGGCTACACCTTC.